A selection of T cell receptor beta chains follows, all from one sample in a study of blood T cell repertoires in COVID-19. This table comes from immunoSEQ multiplex PCR, and its TCRdb copy is limited to in-frame clones, with some not included. The profile covers about 190,000 clones, with about 84% appearing a single time and around 6% taken by the ten largest. The sequencing sample was made of PBMCs or T cells enriched from blood (not recorded which). These receptors all stem from a man between 40 and 49 years old with acute COVID-19. The CDR3 runs from the conserved cysteine through the conserved F or W. Each record gives: J gene, V gene, clone size, D gene, CDR3 protein, CDR3 DNA. A D gene is named only where the DNA matches it firmly. Clone size is stated in some rows and not others, as once, few, many or a class when expanded.

TRBJ1-6	TRBV4-3	.	.	CASSQDLSSPLHF	TGCGCCAGCAGCCAAGATCTGTCTTCACCCCTCCACTTT
TRBJ2-5	TRBV6-6	.	.	CASSSRGEETQYF	TGTGCCAGCAGTTCCCGGGGAGAAGAGACCCAGTACTTC
TRBJ1-1	TRBV29-1	.	.	CSVDDRPLDAFF	TGCAGCGTAGACGACAGGCCACTGGATGCTTTCTTT
TRBJ2-1	TRBV27	.	TRBD2	CASSPTFSGREYNEQFF	TGTGCCAGCAGTCCTACTTTTAGCGGGAGGGAGTACAATGAGCAGTTCTTC
TRBJ1-1	TRBV11-2	.	.	CASTLGLTEAFF	TGTGCCAGCACCCTGGGGCTCACTGAAGCTTTCTTT
TRBJ1-1	TRBV30	.	TRBD1	CAWSGGQEGSAFF	TGTGCCTGGAGTGGGGGACAGGAGGGTTCGGCTTTCTTT
TRBJ2-5	TRBV30	.	TRBD2	CAGTSGVGFGETQYF	TGTGCCGGAACTAGCGGAGTGGGATTCGGAGAGACCCAGTACTTC
TRBJ2-1	TRBV28	once	TRBD2	CASSFSGTSQGEQFF	TGTGCCAGCAGTTTTTCAGGGACTAGTCAGGGTGAGCAGTTCTTC
TRBJ2-7	TRBV7-9	.	TRBD2	CASSLMGRLADSYEQYF	TGTGCCAGCAGCTTAATGGGTCGGCTAGCGGACTCCTACGAGCAGTACTTC
TRBJ2-1	TRBV29-1	.	TRBD2	CSVDDGLAGGPGNEQFF	TGCAGCGTAGATGATGGACTAGCGGGAGGGCCTGGCAATGAGCAGTTCTTC
TRBJ2-3	TRBV28	.	.	CASSLFSGTDTQYF	TGTGCCAGCAGTTTATTCTCCGGCACAGATACGCAGTATTTT
TRBJ1-5	TRBV18	.	TRBD1	CASSQTGNGNQPQHF	TGTGCCAGCTCCCAGACAGGGAACGGCAATCAGCCCCAGCATTTT
TRBJ2-3	TRBV7-8	.	.	CASSLERSTDTQYF	TGTGCCAGCAGCTTAGAGAGGAGCACAGATACGCAGTATTTT
TRBJ2-7	TRBV11-2	once	TRBD2	CASSLKAGAYEQYF	TGTGCCAGCAGCTTAAAAGCGGGAGCCTACGAGCAGTACTTC
TRBJ2-5	TRBV9	.	.	CASSSPVREETQYF	TGTGCCAGCAGCTCCCCGGTCAGGGAAGAGACCCAGTACTTC
TRBJ2-2	TRBV11-2	once	TRBD2	CASSSGGSNTGELFF	TGTGCCAGCAGCTCGGGAGGGAGTAATACCGGGGAGCTGTTTTTT
TRBJ1-1	TRBV5-4	once	.	CASSLAWTSYQDGEAFF	TGTGCCAGCAGCTTGGCCTGGACATCTTACCAGGACGGTGAAGCTTTCTTT
TRBJ2-1	TRBV7-3	.	.	CASSLISIATRTTFLNEQFF	TGTGCCAGCAGCTTAATTTCGATAGCCACACGGACTACATTCCTAAATGAGCAGTTCTTC
TRBJ2-1	TRBV7-3	.	.	CASSQQVEKVNEQFF	TGTGCCAGCAGCCAACAGGTGGAAAAGGTGAATGAGCAGTTCTTC
TRBJ1-2	TRBV5-1	once	TRBD1	CASSLAGTDYGYTF	TGCGCCAGCAGCTTGGCCGGGACAGACTATGGCTACACCTTC
TRBJ2-1	TRBV7-2	few	.	CASYYDSYSYNEQFF	TGTGCCAGCTACTACGACAGTTACTCCTACAATGAGCAGTTCTTC
TRBJ2-7	TRBV9	.	TRBD2	CASSTRLAGEVQYF	TGTGCCAGCAGCACCCGACTAGCGGGAGAGGTGCAGTACTTC
TRBJ2-2	TRBV7-3	few	.	CASSLRWAGDAGELFF	TGTGCCAGCAGCTTACGTTGGGCAGGGGACGCCGGGGAGCTGTTTTTT
TRBJ2-7	TRBV6-5	few	.	CASARGHTYEQYF	TGTGCCAGCGCACGGGGACACACCTACGAGCAGTACTTC
TRBJ2-4	TRBV4-1	.	TRBD1	CASSQGQGTKNIQYF	TGCGCCAGCAGCCAAGGACAGGGGACCAAAAACATTCAGTACTTC
TRBJ2-3	TRBV7-9	.	TRBD2	CASSSDTERLASQYF	TGTGCCAGCAGCTCCGACACGGAAAGACTAGCGTCGCAGTATTTT